This T cell receptor beta chain was documented in a study of response to subunit inactivated influenza vaccine. TCRdb re-called the RT-PCR reads through MiXCR, storing one row per CDR3 protein. The data contain about 520,000 distinct CDR3 sequences, about 25% of them singletons. V was pared by 6 bases and J by 2 bases, with 14 bases between. This CDR3 contains 14 residues. The chain joins TRBV12-3 or TRBV12-4 to TRBJ2-7, with D possibly TRBD1 on 5 matching bases. This specimen consisted of CD4+ T cells sorted from PBMCs, obtained less than 6 days after vaccination. The receptor's source is a man over 45 who received an inactivated influenza vaccine. This CDR3 reads CASSHGPGTYEQYF. CDR3 DNA sequence: TGTGCCAGCAGCCACGGACCAGGGACCTACGAGCAGTACTTC.